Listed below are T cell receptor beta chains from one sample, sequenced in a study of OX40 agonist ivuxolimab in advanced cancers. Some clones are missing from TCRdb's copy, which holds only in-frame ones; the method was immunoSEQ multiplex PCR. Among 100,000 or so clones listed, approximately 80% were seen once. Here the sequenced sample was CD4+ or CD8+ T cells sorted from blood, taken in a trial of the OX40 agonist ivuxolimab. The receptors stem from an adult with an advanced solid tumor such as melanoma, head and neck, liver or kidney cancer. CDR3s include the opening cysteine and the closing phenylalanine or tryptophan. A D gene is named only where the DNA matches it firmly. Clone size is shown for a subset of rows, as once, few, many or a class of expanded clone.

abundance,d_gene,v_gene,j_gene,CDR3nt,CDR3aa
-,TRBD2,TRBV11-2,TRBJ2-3,TGTGCCAGCAGCCGACGGACTAGCGGGGATCGAGATACGCAGTATTTT,CASSRRTSGDRDTQYF
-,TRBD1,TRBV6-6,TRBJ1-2,TGTGCCAGCAGTTACGGACAGGGAATAGAAGGCTACACCTTC,CASSYGQGIEGYTF
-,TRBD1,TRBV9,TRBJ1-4,TGTGCCAGCAGCCCGGGACAGGACACAATGAGGAAACTGTTTTTT,CASSPGQDTMRKLFF
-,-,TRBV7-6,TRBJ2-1,TGTGCCAGCAGCTCCTACGGACAGCCGTCTAATGAGCAGTTCTTC,CASSSYGQPSNEQFF
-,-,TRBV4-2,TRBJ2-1,TGTGCCAGCAGCCAAGATCGGGAGCAGTTCTTC,CASSQDREQFF
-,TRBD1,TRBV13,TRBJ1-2,TGTGCCAGCCAGGGACAGGGGGAAGATTATGGCTACACCTTC,CASQGQGEDYGYTF
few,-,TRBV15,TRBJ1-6,TGTGCCACCGCGAGAGGGGGTTATTCACCCCTCCACTTT,CATARGGYSPLHF
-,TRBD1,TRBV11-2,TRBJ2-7,TGTGCCAGCAGCTCCGAGACAGGGGCGGCGGCGGACGAGCAGTACTTC,CASSSETGAAADEQYF
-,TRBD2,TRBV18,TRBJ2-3,TGTGCCAGCTCACCGGGGACTAGCGGGACCACAGATACGCAGTATTTT,CASSPGTSGTTDTQYF
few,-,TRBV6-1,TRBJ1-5,TGTGCCAGCAGTGAAGGATCCCAGCCCCAGCATTTT,CASSEGSQPQHF
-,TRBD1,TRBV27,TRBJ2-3,TGTGCCAGCGGGTGGGGACAGGGGGTCACAGATACGCAGTATTTT,CASGWGQGVTDTQYF
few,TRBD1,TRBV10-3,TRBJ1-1,TGTGCCATCAGAGGGACAGGAAAGAACACTGAAGCTTTCTTT,CAIRGTGKNTEAFF
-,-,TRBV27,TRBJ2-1,TGTGCCAGCAGTTGGCGGGAACCGTCCTACAATGAGCAGTTCTTC,CASSWREPSYNEQFF
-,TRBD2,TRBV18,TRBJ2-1,TGTGCCAGCTCACCACTGACTAGCGGGGGGGGTAATGAGCAGTTCTTC,CASSPLTSGGGNEQFF
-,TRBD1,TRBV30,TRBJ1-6,TGTGCCTGGAGGATAGGGGGTTGGGGACAGGCCCTCCACTTT,CAWRIGGWGQALHF
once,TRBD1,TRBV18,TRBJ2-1,TGTGCCAGCTCACTTGGACAGGGCAATGAGCAGTTCTTC,CASSLGQGNEQFF
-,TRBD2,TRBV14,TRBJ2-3,TGTGCCAGCAGCCAACGGGGGGGGACAGATACGCAGTATTTT,CASSQRGGTDTQYF
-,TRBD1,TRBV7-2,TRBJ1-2,TGTGCCAGCAGCTTAGGGACAGGGGGATCCTATGGCTACACCTTC,CASSLGTGGSYGYTF
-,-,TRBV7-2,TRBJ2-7,TGTGCCAGCAGCTCCCAACAGGGTCCCTACGAGCAGTACTTC,CASSSQQGPYEQYF
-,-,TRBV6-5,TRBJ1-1,TGTGCCAGCAGTCCGAACCCGGGGGAAGCTTTCTTT,CASSPNPGEAFF
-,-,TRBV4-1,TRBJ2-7,TGCGCCAGCAGCCAAATCAGGGACTCCTACGAGCAGTACTTC,CASSQIRDSYEQYF
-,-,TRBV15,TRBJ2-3,TGTGCCACCAAATCTCCAAGCATAGATACGCAGTATTTT,CATKSPSIDTQYF
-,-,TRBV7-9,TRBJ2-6,TGTGCCAGCAGCACGGGAACCTCTGGGGCCAACGTCCTGACTTTC,CASSTGTSGANVLTF
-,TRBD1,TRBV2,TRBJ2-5,TGTGCCAGCAGTGTTGACAGGGGGGAGACCCAGTACTTC,CASSVDRGETQYF
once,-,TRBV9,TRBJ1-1,TGTGCCAGCAGCGTAGAGTTGAGGGGCACTGAAGCTTTCTTT,CASSVELRGTEAFF
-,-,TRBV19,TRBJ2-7,TGTGCCAGTAGTATCATGACCTCCTACGAGCAGTACTTC,CASSIMTSYEQYF
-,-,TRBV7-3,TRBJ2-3,TGTGCCAGCAGCTTCGGGGGGCGATTAGATACGCAGTATTTT,CASSFGGRLDTQYF
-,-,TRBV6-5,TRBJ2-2,TGTGCCAGCAGTTACGATAGGCGGCGGGGCACCGGGGAGCTGTTTTTT,CASSYDRRRGTGELFF